The entry that follows covers one T cell receptor (beta chain) sequence. CDR3 length equals 14 residues. Looked up from germline, CDR1 is SGHRS and CDR2 is YFSETQ. Losses at the gene ends were 4 bases for V and 4 bases for J; bases not matched to a gene: 4. This entry comes from a study of blood T cell repertoires in COVID-19. Study context: Samples came from the United States, Italy and Spain, spanning acute and convalescent COVID-19. Sources were T cells, B-cell-depleted T cells, or PBMCs; the material itself was cDNA or gDNA.

Authors' analysis steps: Amplification of reference gene primers provided the estimated nucleated cell counts. TCRdb's table, derived via immunoSEQ multiplex PCR, lists solely in-frame clones and lacks some. For V, J and clone size, that table is used; D and trimming come from the DNA. The repertoire has 650,000 to 800,000 clones, approximately 90% of them found once; the top ten carry 0.2% to 0.3%. The chain carries TRBV5-1 and TRBJ2-2, with 7 bases matching TRBD2. The sequence came from a woman aged 18-30 years with acute or convalescent COVID-19. The material sequenced was peripheral blood. The CDR3 DNA reads TGCGCCAGCAGCCAGGGCGGGGGCACCGGGGAGCTGTTTTTT. It translates to CASSQGGGTGELFF.